The 14 T cell receptor beta chains given below trace back to one sample, sequenced in a study of breast tumors, draining lymph nodes, adjacent tissues. TCRdb ran MiXCR on the multiplex PCR reads and lists one entry per CDR3 protein. The repertoire has more than 50,000 distinct CDR3 sequences, roughly 39% of them found once; the top ten carry 10%. Sequenced: breast tumor tissue. The receptors shown here come from a female donor with breast cancer. Some clones in this sample may be carry-over from other donors' samples.

This clonotype has ten or more counts. The chain has TRBV16 and TRBJ1-2; D is possibly TRBD1 (6 bases). From germline, CDR1 is KGHSY and CDR2 FQNENV. The CDR3 sequence is 14 residues long. V lost 4 bases to trimming and J lost 4 bases, with 13 bases between them. The CDR3 sequence: CASSRDNQVYGYTF. CDR3 coding DNA: TGTGCCAGCAGCCGGGACAACCAGGTCTATGGCTACACCTTC. Together with reference TRBV16 and TRBJ1-2, the CDR3 gives the full variable domain: GEEVAQTPKHLVRGEGQKAKLYCAPIKGHSYVFWYQQVLKNEFKFLISFQNENVFDETGMPKERFSAKCLPNSPCSLEIQATKLEDSAVYFCASSRDNQVYGYTFGSGTRLTVV.

This clonotype has ten or more counts. The chain joins TRBV7-3 to TRBJ2-2, with unresolved D. There are 16 residues in the CDR3. Trimming cost V 2 bases and J 1 base, with 11 bases left between them. Germline V lookup: CDR1 SGHTA, CDR2 FQGTGA. CDR3 region: CASSLLGRQNTGELFF. In DNA form, the CDR3 reads TGTGCCAGCAGCTTACTCGGCAGACAGAACACCGGGGAGCTGTTTTTT.

This clonotype was seen repeatedly, ten times or more. The J gene is TRBJ1-5, the V gene TRBV10-1; D possibly corresponds to TRBD1 (5 bases). Trimming left V 2 bases short and J 5 bases short, with 7 bases between. Germline V gene sequence: CDR1 WNHNN, CDR2 SYGVQD (reference sequence). CDR3 size: 13 residues. The CDR3 nucleotides are TGCGCCAGCAGTGAGACAGGCGATCAGCCCCAGCATTTT. It specifies CASSETGDQPQHF.

This chain links TRBV3-1 with TRBJ2-1; TRBD2 matches 10 bases. This CDR3 spans 16 amino acids. The ends lost 2 bases at V and 8 bases at J; junction bases unmatched: 9. Germline V gives CDR1 LGHDT, CDR2 YNNKEL (reference sequence). CDR3 residues: CASSQTTGLALYEQFF. The CDR3 bases are TGTGCCAGCAGCCAAACTACGGGACTAGCGCTTTATGAGCAGTTCTTC.

The rearrangement links TRBV10-3 to TRBJ2-3, with D possibly being TRBD2 (7 bases). This CDR3 contains 14 residues. The V end lost 11 bases, the J end lost 6 bases, and 21 bases lay between the germline ends. Germline V gene lookup returns CDR1 ENHRY and CDR2 SYGVKD. The CDR3 sequence is CAVSMGGAPDTQYF. CDR3 nucleotide sequence: TGTGCCGTATCAATGGGGGGGGCTCCGGATACGCAGTATTTT.

Points on this clonotype: A much larger clone differs from this one at a single base, so this may be a read error. The chain has TRBV6-2 or TRBV6-3 and TRBJ1-2; no clear D. The germline V gene has CDR1 MNHEY and CDR2 SVGEGT. The CDR3 runs to 12 residues. CDR3 sequence (DNA): TGTGCCAGCAGTTATCCGGAGGATGGCTACGCCTTC. Protein: CASSYPEDGYAF.

The genes are TRBV10-3 and TRBJ2-5; 7 nucleotides align to TRBD2. With 6 bases clipped from V and 5 bases from J, the junction kept 15 bases outside the gene matches. This CDR3 has 16 residues. The germline gives CDR1 ENHRY, CDR2 SYGVKD. CDR3 sequence: CAISAPGGGKQETQYF. The CDR3 region has the DNA TGTGCCATCAGCGCTCCCGGCGGGGGAAAGCAGGAGACCCAGTACTTC.

Concerning this clonotype itself: Because the CDR3 is missing its conserved closing phenylalanine or tryptophan, this is likely a read error. As DNA, the CDR3 is TGTGCCGCCAGAACCCCTTATGTCTGGGCTGCCTACGAGCAGTACTAC. Amino acid sequence: CAARTPYVWAAYEQYY. The chain employs TRBV24-1 and TRBJ2-7; D is unclear. The germline V gene encodes CDR1 KGHDR and CDR2 SFDVKD. The CDR3 is 16 residues long.

In its sample, this clonotype was seen a few times. Given a much more abundant clone one base away, this may be a read error. V is TRBV5-5 and J is TRBJ2-3, with D tentatively TRBD2 (5 bases). Germline CDR1 reads SGHKS; CDR2 reads YYEKEE (reference sequence). The ends were cut back, 0 bases at V and 0 bases at J, with 14 bases in the middle. The CDR3 loop spans 17 amino acids. The CDR3 sequence is CASSLDWTPTSTDTQYF. The CDR3 DNA sequence: TGTGCCAGCAGCTTGGATTGGACTCCAACTAGCACAGATACGCAGTATTTT.

This clonotype was recorded at least ten times. The chain employs TRBV6-2 or TRBV6-3 and TRBJ1-5; TRBD1 agrees at 7 bases. CDR3 length: 15 residues. The germline CDR1 and CDR2 sequences are MNHEY and SVGEGT. Trimming at V came to 6 bases and at J to 5 bases, leaving 10 bases not matched to a gene. CDR3 bases: TGTGCCAGCAGCCGACAGGGTTTGACCTATCAGCCCCAGCATTTT. This sequence encodes CASSRQGLTYQPQHF.

This clonotype was seen at least ten times. The rearrangement links TRBV15 to TRBJ1-4; 7 bases are a match to TRBD1. The CDR3 has 15 residues. The V gene's germline CDR1 is LNHNV and CDR2 YYDKDF (reference sequence). The trim removed 4 bases at V and 7 bases at J, leaving 9 bases unmatched. The CDR3 sequence: CATSTNRGEAEKLFF. As DNA, the CDR3 is TGTGCCACCAGCACAAACAGGGGAGAGGCTGAAAAACTGTTTTTT.

In its sample, this clonotype was seen a few times. V usage is TRBV7-3 and J usage is TRBJ2-5; 9 bases are a match to TRBD2. Germline loops: CDR1 SGHTA, CDR2 FQGTGA. The J segment lost 5 bases and the V segment lost 0 bases, leaving 4 bases of the junction unmatched. The CDR3 totals 15 residues. CDR3 in DNA: TGTGCCAGCAGCTTAACTGCGGGAGGGCAGGAGACCCAGTACTTC. It yields the protein CASSLTAGGQETQYF. The complete variable domain, with remaining parts taken from reference TRBV7-3 and TRBJ2-5, reads GAGVSQTPSNKVTEKGKYVELRCDPISGHTALYWYRQSLGQGPEFLIYFQGTGAADDSGLPNDRFFAVRPEGSVSTLKIQRTERGDSAVYLCASSLTAGGQETQYFGPGTRLLVL.

This clonotype was seen at least ten times. The chain recombines TRBV6-2 or TRBV6-3 with TRBJ2-7; 8 bases are shared with TRBD1. Trimming cost V 6 bases and J 4 bases; bases outside gene matches: 17. Germline V gene lookup returns CDR1 MNHEY and CDR2 SVGEGT. The CDR3 is 17 residues long. The CDR3 sequence: CASSFEWGQDITYEQYF. CDR3 bases: TGTGCCAGCAGCTTTGAATGGGGACAGGACATTACATACGAGCAGTACTTC.

This clonotype showed up many times. With a much larger clone just one base away, this may be a read error. The rearrangement uses TRBV27 and TRBJ2-3; 8 nucleotides agree with TRBD2. CDR3 size: 16 residues. V lost 8 bases, J lost 3 bases, and 13 bases stayed unmatched. Germline values: CDR1 MNHEY, CDR2 SMNVEV (reference sequence). CDR3 amino acids: CASAPPSGSGTDTQYF. The CDR3 bases are TGTGCCAGCGCCCCCCCCAGCGGGAGTGGAACAGATACGCAGTATTTT.